This TCR beta chain was obtained from a study of T-cell reconstitution after alpha-beta-depleted transplantation in children (dated by TCRdb to the mid-2010s). Broadly, across the study: Using TCR repertoire profiling, the study quantitatively followed how T-cell immune reconstitution unfolded in children after TCRalphabeta/CD19-depleted allogeneic hematopoietic cell transplantation.

Libraries were constructed by PCR. Sequencing instrument: Illumina HiSeq 2500. To normalize quantification of the TCRbeta repertoire, the TCR libraries were built with molecular barcoding that relied on unique molecular identifiers. Using fastp trimming at Q25 and MiXCR clonotype assembly, TCRdb reanalyzed the public sequencing data and kept in-frame beta chains. For every CDR3 protein sequence, its rows merge into one entry that carries the most common genes and DNA. The sample includes about 270,000 distinct CDR3 sequences, with approximately 9.6% observed a single time. The ten biggest clones cover roughly 9.1% of the sample. The table lists this clonotype with many counts. This receptor's antigen is unknown. Base qualities are not provided; no much larger clone lies one nucleotide away. At the junction V is shortened by 8 bases and J by 1 base, with 11 bases in between. CDR3 length: 14 amino acids, cysteine to phenylalanine. Only the CDR3 part of the read is kept: 42 bases, read in frame from the first base. Via the germline V gene, CDR1 is ENHRY and CDR2 SYGVKD.

The chain is made from TRBV10-3 and TRBJ2-2; a tentative D match to TRBD2 spans 6 bases. This specimen was PBMCs from the stem cell graft donor, taken from the stem cell graft. The sequence was obtained from a human donor who donated a stem cell graft to a child with SCID. The DNA sequence is TGTGCCATCCGCGGCGGGGAGAACACCGGGGAGCTGTTTTTT. It specifies CAIRGGENTGELFF.